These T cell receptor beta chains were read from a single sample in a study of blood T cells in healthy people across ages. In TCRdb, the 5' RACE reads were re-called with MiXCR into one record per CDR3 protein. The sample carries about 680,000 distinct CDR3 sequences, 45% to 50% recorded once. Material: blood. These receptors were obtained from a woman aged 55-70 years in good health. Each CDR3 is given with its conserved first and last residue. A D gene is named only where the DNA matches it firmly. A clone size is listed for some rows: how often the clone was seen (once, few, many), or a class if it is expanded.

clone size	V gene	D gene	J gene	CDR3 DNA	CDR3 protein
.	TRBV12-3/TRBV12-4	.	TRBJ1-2	TGTGCCAGCACTTTGGGGCGGACGGATGGCTACACCTTC	CASTLGRTDGYTF
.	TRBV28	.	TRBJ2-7	TGTGCCAGCTCCACTATCAGGGCACCCTACGAGCAGTACTTC	CASSTIRAPYEQYF
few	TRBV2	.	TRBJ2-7	TGTGCCAGCAGTGAAGAGCGCTTTCGCAAGCAGTACTTC	CASSEERFRKQYF
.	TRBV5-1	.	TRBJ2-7	TGCGCCAGCAGTCCTGACAGGGGACTAGCCTACGAGCAGTACTTC	CASSPDRGLAYEQYF
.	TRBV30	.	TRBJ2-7	TGTGCCTGGAGTGGGGGATTCGGCTACGAGCAGTACTTC	CAWSGGFGYEQYF
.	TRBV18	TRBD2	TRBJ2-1	TGTGCCAGCTCACGGAACCCAGGACTAGCGGGAGGGAGAGAGCAGTTCTTC	CASSRNPGLAGGREQFF
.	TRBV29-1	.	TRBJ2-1	TGCAGCGTCGAACCCCAGAATGAGCAGTTCTTC	CSVEPQNEQFF
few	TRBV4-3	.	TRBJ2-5	TGCGCCAGCAGCCTCTTTTTCGGGGGCGAAGGAGAGACCCAGTACTTC	CASSLFFGGEGETQYF
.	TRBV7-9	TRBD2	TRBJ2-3	TGTGCCAGCATTCTTGGCGGGGGTACAGATACGCAGTATTTT	CASILGGGTDTQYF
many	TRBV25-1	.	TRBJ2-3	TGTGCCAGCAGTGTCTTACCCACAGGGAGAGGCGATACGCAGTATTTT	CASSVLPTGRGDTQYF
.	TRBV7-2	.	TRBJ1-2	TGTGCCAGCAGCTTAGCGGGCATAGGGGCTTATGGCTACACCTTC	CASSLAGIGAYGYTF
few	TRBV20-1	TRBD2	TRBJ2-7	TGCAGTAAGACTAGCGGGAATAATGAGCAGTACTTC	CSKTSGNNEQYF
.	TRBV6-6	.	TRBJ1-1	TGTGCCAGCAGTTACTCGAACGGAGCTTTCTTT	CASSYSNGAFF
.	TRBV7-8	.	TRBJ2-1	TGTGCCAGCAGCCTCAGCCCCTTACTACCTTACAATGAGCAGTTCTTC	CASSLSPLLPYNEQFF
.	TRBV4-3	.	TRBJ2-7	TGCGCCAGCAGCCAAGAGTACCGCTCCTACGAGCAGTACTTC	CASSQEYRSYEQYF
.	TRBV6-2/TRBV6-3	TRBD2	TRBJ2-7	TGTGCCAGCAGTTACGCTACGGGGGGGGAGCAGTACTTC	CASSYATGGEQYF
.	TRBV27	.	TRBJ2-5	TGTGCCAGCAGTTCGCCGACCCGTATTGGGACCCAGTACTTC	CASSSPTRIGTQYF
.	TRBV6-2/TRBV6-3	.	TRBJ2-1	TGTGCCAGCAGTTACCCAATCCCCAGGGTGTTGTACACCAATGAGCAGTTCTTC	CASSYPIPRVLYTNEQFF
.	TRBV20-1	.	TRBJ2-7	TGCAGTGCTAGTCGTCCAGGGGTCAGCTCCTACGAGCAGTACTTC	CSASRPGVSSYEQYF
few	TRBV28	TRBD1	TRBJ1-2	TGTGCCAGCAGTTCGCCGGGACAGGGCCACACCTTC	CASSSPGQGHTF
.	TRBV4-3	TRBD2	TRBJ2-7	TGCGCCAGCAGCCAAGATGGCCTAGCGGGGATCTACAATGAGCAGTACTTC	CASSQDGLAGIYNEQYF
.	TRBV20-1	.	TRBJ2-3	TGCAGTGCTTCCACGACAGGTTCTAGCACAGATACGCAGTATTTT	CSASTTGSSTDTQYF
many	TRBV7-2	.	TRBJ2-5	TGTGCCAGCAGCTTAGGACCGACCCAGTACTTC	CASSLGPTQYF